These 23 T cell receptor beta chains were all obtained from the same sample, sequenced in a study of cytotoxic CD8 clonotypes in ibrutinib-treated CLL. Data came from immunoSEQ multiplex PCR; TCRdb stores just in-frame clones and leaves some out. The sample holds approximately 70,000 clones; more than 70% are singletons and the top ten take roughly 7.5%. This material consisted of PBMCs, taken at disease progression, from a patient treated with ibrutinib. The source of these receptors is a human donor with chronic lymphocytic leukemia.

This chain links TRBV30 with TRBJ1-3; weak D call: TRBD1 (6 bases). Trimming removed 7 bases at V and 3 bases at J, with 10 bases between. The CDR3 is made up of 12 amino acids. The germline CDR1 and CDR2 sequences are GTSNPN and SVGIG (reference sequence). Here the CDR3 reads CAYMTGGNTIYF. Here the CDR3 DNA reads TGTGCCTACATGACAGGTGGAAACACCATATATTTT.

The DNA for the CDR3 is TGCGCCAGCAGCTTGTGGGGGGCCACAGATACGCAGTATTTT. This gives the protein CASSLWGATDTQYF. The chain has TRBV5-1 and TRBJ2-3; D tentatively reads TRBD1 or TRBD2 (6 bases each). The V gene's germline CDR1 is SGHRS and CDR2 YFSETQ. The CDR3 has 14 amino acids. V was pared by 1 base and J by 2 bases, with 8 bases between.

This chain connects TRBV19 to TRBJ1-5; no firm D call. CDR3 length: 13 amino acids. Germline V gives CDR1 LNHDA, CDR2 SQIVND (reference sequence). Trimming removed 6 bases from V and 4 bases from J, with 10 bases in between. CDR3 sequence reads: CASRFLGNQPQHF. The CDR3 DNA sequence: TGTGCCAGTAGGTTCTTAGGGAATCAGCCCCAGCATTTT.

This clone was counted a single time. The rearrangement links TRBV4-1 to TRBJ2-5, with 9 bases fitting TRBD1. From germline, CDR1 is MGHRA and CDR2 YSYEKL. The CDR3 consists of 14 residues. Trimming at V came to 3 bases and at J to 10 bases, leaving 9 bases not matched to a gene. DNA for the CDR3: TGCGCCAGCAGCCAGCCGGGACAGGGAGGCCTCCAGTACTTC. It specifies CASSQPGQGGLQYF.

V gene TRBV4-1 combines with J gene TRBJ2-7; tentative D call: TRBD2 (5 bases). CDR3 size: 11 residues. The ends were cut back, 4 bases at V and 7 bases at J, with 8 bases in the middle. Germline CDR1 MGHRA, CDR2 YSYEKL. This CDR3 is CASSRRGEQYF. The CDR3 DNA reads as TGCGCCAGCAGCCGCCGGGGAGAGCAGTACTTC.

CDR3 nucleotide sequence: TGTGCCTCCCCCGTCGGAGGGAGGGAACCAGATACGCAGTATTTT. Its protein product is CASPVGGREPDTQYF. This chain connects TRBV30 to TRBJ2-3, with 7 bases lining up with TRBD2. The CDR3 extends over 15 amino acids. From germline, CDR1 is GTSNPN and CDR2 SVGIG (reference sequence). V lost 7 bases, J lost 4 bases, and 14 bases stayed unmatched.

This CDR3 is CASSSNSNQPQHF. As DNA, the CDR3 is TGTGCCAGCAGCTCAAATAGCAATCAGCCCCAGCATTTT. The chain carries TRBV7-2 and TRBJ1-5; D gene uncertain. The CDR3 has 13 amino acids. Trimming stripped 4 bases from V and 0 bases from J, with 4 bases between. Looked up from germline, CDR1 is SGHTA and CDR2 is FQGNSA. Together with reference TRBV7-2 and TRBJ1-5, the CDR3 gives the full variable domain: GAGVSQSPSNKVTEKGKDVELRCDPISGHTALYWYRQSLGQGLEFLIYFQGNSAPDKSGLPSDRFSAERTGGSVSTLTIQRTQQEDSAVYLCASSSNSNQPQHFGDGTRLSIL.

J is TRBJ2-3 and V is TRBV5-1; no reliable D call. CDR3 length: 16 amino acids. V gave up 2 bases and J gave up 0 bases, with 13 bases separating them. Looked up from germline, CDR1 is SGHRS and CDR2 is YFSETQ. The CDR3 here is CASSFGSGLSTDTQYF. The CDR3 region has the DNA TGCGCCAGCAGCTTCGGGTCCGGGCTTAGCACAGATACGCAGTATTTT.

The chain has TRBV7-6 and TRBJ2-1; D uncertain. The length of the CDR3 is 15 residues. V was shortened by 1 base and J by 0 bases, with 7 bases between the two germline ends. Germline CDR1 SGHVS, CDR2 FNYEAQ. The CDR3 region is CASSLGSSSYNEQFF. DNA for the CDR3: TGTGCCAGCAGCTTAGGGTCCAGCTCCTACAATGAGCAGTTCTTC.

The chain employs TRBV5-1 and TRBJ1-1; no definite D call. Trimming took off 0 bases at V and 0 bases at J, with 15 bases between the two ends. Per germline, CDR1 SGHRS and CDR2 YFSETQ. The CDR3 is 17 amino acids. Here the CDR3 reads CASSLEGTLPLNTEAFF. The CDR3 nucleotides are TGCGCCAGCAGCTTGGAAGGCACTCTCCCCTTGAACACTGAAGCTTTCTTT.

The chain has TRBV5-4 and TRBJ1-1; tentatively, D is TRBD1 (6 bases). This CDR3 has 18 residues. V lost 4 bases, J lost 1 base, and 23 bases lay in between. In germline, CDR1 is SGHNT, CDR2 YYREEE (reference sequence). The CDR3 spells CASSPPTGALPWNTEAFF. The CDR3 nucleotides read TGTGCCAGCAGCCCCCCGACGGGGGCGCTTCCCTGGAACACTGAAGCTTTCTTT.

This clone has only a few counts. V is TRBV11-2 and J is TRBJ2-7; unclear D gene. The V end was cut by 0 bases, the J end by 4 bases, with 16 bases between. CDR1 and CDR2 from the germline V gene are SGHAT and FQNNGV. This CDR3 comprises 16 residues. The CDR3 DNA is TGTGCCAGCAGCTTAGATATCGGTCGCTACGAGTACGAGCAGTACTTC. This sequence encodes CASSLDIGRYEYEQYF.

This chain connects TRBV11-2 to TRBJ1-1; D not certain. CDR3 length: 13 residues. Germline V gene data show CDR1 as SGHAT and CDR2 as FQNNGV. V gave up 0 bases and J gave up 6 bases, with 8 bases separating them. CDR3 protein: CASSLDRRAEAFF. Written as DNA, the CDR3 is TGTGCCAGCAGCTTAGATCGTAGGGCTGAAGCTTTCTTT.

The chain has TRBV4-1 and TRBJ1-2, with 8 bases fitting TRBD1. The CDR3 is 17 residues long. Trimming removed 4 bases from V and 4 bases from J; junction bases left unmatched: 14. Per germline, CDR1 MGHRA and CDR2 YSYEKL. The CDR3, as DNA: TGCGCCAGCAGCCTCCTCCCCCTGGGACAGGCATTCTATGGCTACACCTTC. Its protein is CASSLLPLGQAFYGYTF.

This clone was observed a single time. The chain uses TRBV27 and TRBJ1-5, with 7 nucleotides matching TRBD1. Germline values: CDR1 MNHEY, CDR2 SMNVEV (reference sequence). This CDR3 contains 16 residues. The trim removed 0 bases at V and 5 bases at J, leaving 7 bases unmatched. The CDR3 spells CASSLSPTGNYQPQHF. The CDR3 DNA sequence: TGTGCCAGCAGTTTATCCCCGACAGGGAATTATCAGCCCCAGCATTTT.

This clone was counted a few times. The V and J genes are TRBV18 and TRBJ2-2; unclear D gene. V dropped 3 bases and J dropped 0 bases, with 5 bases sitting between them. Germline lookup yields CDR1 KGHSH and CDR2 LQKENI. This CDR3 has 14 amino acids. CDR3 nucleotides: TGTGCCAGCTCACCTCAGACGAACACCGGGGAGCTGTTTTTT. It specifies CASSPQTNTGELFF. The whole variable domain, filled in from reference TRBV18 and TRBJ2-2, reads NAGVMQNPRHLVRRRGQEARLRCSPMKGHSHVYWYRQLPEEGLKFMVYLQKENIIDESGMPKERFSAEFPKEGPSILRIQQVVRGDSAAYFCASSPQTNTGELFFGEGSRLTVL.

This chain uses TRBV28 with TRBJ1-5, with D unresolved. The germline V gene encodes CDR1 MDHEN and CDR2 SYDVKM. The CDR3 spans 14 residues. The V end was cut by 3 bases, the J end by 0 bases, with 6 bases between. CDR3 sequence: CASSFGSSNQPQHF. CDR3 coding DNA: TGTGCCAGCAGTTTTGGGTCTAGCAATCAGCCCCAGCATTTT. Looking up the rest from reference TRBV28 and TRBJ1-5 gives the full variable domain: DVKVTQSSRYLVKRTGEKVFLECVQDMDHENMFWYRQDPGLGLRLIYFSYDVKMKEKGDIPEGYSVSREKKERFSLILESASTNQTSMYLCASSFGSSNQPQHFGDGTRLSIL.

In DNA, the CDR3 is TGTGCCAGCAGCTTATCGGTCCCCGAGCAGTACTTC. Translated, it gives CASSLSVPEQYF. The V call is TRBV11-2, the J call TRBJ2-7, with unresolved D. This CDR3 comprises 12 residues. The germline V gene has CDR1 SGHAT and CDR2 FQNNGV. V was trimmed by 2 bases and J by 6 bases, leaving 8 bases between them.

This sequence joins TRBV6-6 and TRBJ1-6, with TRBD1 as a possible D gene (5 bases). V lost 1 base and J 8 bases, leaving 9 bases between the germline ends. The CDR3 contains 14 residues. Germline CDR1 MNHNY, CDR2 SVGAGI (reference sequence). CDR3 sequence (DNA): TGTGCCAGCAGTTACTTCGGGGCAGATTCACCCCTCCACTTT. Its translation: CASSYFGADSPLHF.

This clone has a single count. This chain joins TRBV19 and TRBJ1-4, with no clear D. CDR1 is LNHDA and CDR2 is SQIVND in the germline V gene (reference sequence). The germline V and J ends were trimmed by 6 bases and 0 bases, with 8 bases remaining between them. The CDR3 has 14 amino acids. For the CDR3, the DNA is TGTGCCAGTAGGTCTGGTGCAACTAATGAAAAACTGTTTTTT. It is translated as CASRSGATNEKLFF.

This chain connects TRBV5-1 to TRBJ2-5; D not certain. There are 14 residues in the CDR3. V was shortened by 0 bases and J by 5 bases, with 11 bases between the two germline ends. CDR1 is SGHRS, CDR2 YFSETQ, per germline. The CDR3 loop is CASSLVAGKETQYF. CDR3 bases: TGCGCCAGCAGCTTGGTAGCTGGGAAGGAGACCCAGTACTTC.

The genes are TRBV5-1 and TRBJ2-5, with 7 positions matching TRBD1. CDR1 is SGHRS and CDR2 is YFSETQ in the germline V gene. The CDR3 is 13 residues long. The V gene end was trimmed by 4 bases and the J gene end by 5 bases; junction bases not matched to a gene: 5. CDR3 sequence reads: CASSGGQFETQYF. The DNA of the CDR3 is TGCGCCAGCAGCGGGGGACAGTTTGAGACCCAGTACTTC.

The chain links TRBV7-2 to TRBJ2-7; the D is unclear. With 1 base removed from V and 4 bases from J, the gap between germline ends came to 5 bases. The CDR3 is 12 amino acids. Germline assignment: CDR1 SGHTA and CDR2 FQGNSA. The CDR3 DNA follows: TGTGCCAGCAGCTTAGTTGGGTACGAGCAGTACTTC. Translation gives CASSLVGYEQYF.